Included here is one TCR beta chain sequence, with context. The target of this receptor is not known. Per-base qualities were not stored, and no clone one base away is much larger. Graves' hyperthyroidism was defined as stable when no progression to ophthalmopathy occurred over 18 months of follow-up. Hyperthyroidism patients were newly diagnosed, had a disease duration of under 2 months, and were aged 18 to 65 years. Exclusion was applied to patients with uncontrolled infections, other autoimmune diseases, pregnancy or lactation. Diagnoses were based on clinical symptoms, serum thyroxine and TRAb, thyroid ultrasound and orbital computed tomography. PBMCs were isolated from roughly 10 ml of fresh peripheral blood by Ficoll-Paque density gradient centrifugation. Total RNA was extracted using Trizol reagent, and RNA quality was assessed on an Agilent 2100 Bioanalyzer. These data are taken from a study of T cells in Graves' hyperthyroidism and ophthalmopathy (dated by TCRdb to the late 2010s). The study in broad terms: Peripheral blood samples were taken at the time of initial diagnosis, prior to any treatment. A discovery cohort of roughly 100 patients, about 40 with Graves' ophthalmopathy and about 58 with stable Graves' hyperthyroidism, was used to find distinguishing TCR V-J signatures. The approximately 98 discovery patients were randomly divided into training and test sets at a 7:3 ratio. The paper reports TCR Vbeta CDR3 sequencing of some 140 peripheral blood samples: 40 to 45 ophthalmopathy, about 75 hyperthyroidism and approximately 17 progressor patients. In about six Graves' hyperthyroidism patients, the study also compared T-cell repertoires from thyroid tissue with T-cell repertoires from blood. Prospective prediction of ophthalmopathy was tested in an independent validation cohort consisting of 18 hyperthyroidism patients and around 17 patients who later progressed to ophthalmopathy. Once sampling was done, hyperthyroidism patients were given methimazole at a starting dose of 30 mg daily, whereas ophthalmopathy patients were given high-dose intravenous methylprednisolone.

Amplification of TCR beta CDR3 regions was carried out from RNA transcripts. A first-round RT-PCR of the TCR CDR3 used the HTBI primer set with the Qiagen OneStep RT-PCR kit. A second multiplex PCR round built the libraries, followed by size selection and purification. Sequencing of the libraries was done on an Illumina HiSeq2000 using paired-end 100 bp reads. Per the authors' processing: SOAPnuke was used to process the raw data, removing reads that contained adapters or uncalled bases, had a mean Phred below 15, or lacked an exact match to the constant primer or identifier. COPE v1.2.5 was used to merge the high-quality paired reads, and each unique nucleotide sequence was defined as a clonotype. Clonotypes were aligned to IMGT TRBV, TRBD and TRBJ reference segments using MiTCR v1.1. The analysis was restricted to V-J combinations with a frequency above 0.0001, which together covered 99.2% of the repertoires. A TCS score was defined as the ratio between F50 (clonal expansion) and ExV (chaos), using BLOSUM62-based TCRdist between CDR3 peptides within each V-J. Welch's t-statistics and random forest reduced roughly 530 V-J features to roughly 13, which were used in a naive Bayes classifier (R e1071). TCRdb ran its own pipeline on the public reads, namely fastp trimming at Q25 and MiXCR clone calling, and kept in-frame beta chains. Each entry merges the rows of one CDR3 protein and shows their most common DNA and genes. TCRdb, not the authors, supplied the V and J calls. This sample holds 400,000 to 600,000 distinct CDR3 sequences; 20% to 25% were observed only once. The ten largest make up around 27% of the sample.

Overall results and qualifications from the work: Ophthalmopathy was separated from stable hyperthyroidism by a 13 V-J signature model, with just over 85% sensitivity and roughly 84% specificity obtained in cross-validation and 80%/75% obtained in testing. During validation, the model predicted progression to ophthalmopathy a median of around 6 months ahead of onset, with almost 71% sensitivity and around 73% specificity. No statistical method was used to fix the sample size in advance, and group allocation was not hidden from the investigators. Most expanded thyroid clonotypes (frequency above 0.001) were also found in blood, which suggests that blood repertoires may mirror thyroid immune responses.

The CDR3 runs 13 amino acids, cysteine and phenylalanine included. Just the 39-base CDR3 DNA is kept, in frame starting at base 1. The germline V gene (reference sequence) gives CDR1 as LNHDA and CDR2 as SQIVND. The germline ends are 13 bases apart after V is trimmed by 11 bases and J by 3 bases. Recombination joined TRBV19 with TRBJ2-2, with the D gene possibly TRBD1 or TRBD2, each one fitting 7 bases. This TCR was recovered from a man between 18 and 29 years old with Graves' hyperthyroidism. The material sequenced was blood. The encoded CDR3 is CAGRDRDTGELFF. The DNA is TGTGCCGGGAGGGACAGAGACACCGGGGAGCTGTTTTTT.